Sequencing of this T cell receptor beta chain was carried out in a study of blood T cell repertoires in COVID-19. Across the study: Acute and convalescent COVID-19 samples came from the United States, Italy and Spain. PBMCs, B-cell-depleted T cells, or T cells were the source of the cDNA or gDNA that made up the material.

In the original analysis: Amplification with reference gene primers provided the estimates of nucleated cell counts. The table came from immunoSEQ multiplex PCR; TCRdb's copy has only in-frame clones and leaves some out. Clonal size and the V and J genes are those of that table, whereas D and trimming came from the DNA. The table has more than 85,000 clones, 70% to 80% seen once. Sequencing was done on a sample of peripheral blood. The receptor's source is a woman between 55 and 75 years old with acute or convalescent COVID-19.

DNA for the CDR3: TGCGCCAGCAGCACAGGACCAGGCTACGAGCAGTACTTC. Protein product: CASSTGPGYEQYF. The chain uses TRBV5-1 and TRBJ2-7; possible D gene TRBD1, 5 bases. The V end lost 4 bases, the J end lost 3 bases, and 11 bases lay between the germline ends. Germline CDR1 reads SGHRS; CDR2 reads YFSETQ. The CDR3 consists of 13 residues.